The present T cell receptor beta chain was sequenced within a study of siplizumab effects on memory and regulatory T cells. Points from the study as a whole: There appeared to be greater diversity in naive T cells than in memory cells, and naive T cells seemed major contributors to the alloresponse.

With respect to this clone: The antigen is unknown.

Sequenced by immunoSEQ multiplex PCR; TCRdb stores in-frame clones only, minus some. The repertoire has fewer than 100,000 clones, around 94% of them found once; the top ten carry around 0.3%. Sequencing was done on a sample of non-Treg CD4+ T cells sorted from blood. This receptor was obtained from a human donor in good health.

CDR3 region: CASSSTSGSNEQFF. The CDR3 nucleotides are TGTGCCAGCAGCTCTACTAGCGGGAGCAATGAGCAGTTCTTC. The gene calls are TRBV5-6 and TRBJ2-1; 11 nucleotides align to TRBD2. V dropped 3 bases and J dropped 6; count of bases not matched to a gene: 2. CDR3 size: 14 residues. Germline lookup yields CDR1 SGHDT and CDR2 YYEEEE.